A selection of T cell receptor beta chains follows, all from one sample in a study of blood T cell repertoires in COVID-19. Repertoires were generated with immunoSEQ multiplex PCR, while TCRdb's copy carries only in-frame clones and drops some. Of roughly 49,000 clones listed, over 65% are singletons. Sequencing used peripheral blood. The receptors shown here come from an older woman with acute or convalescent COVID-19. The CDR3 runs from the conserved cysteine through the conserved F or W. Fields, in order: clone size, V gene, D gene, J gene, CDR3 protein, CDR3 DNA. A D gene is named only where the DNA matches it firmly. Clone size, where shown, is once, few, many, or a class for clones that have expanded.

abundance: -
v_gene: TRBV19
d_gene: -
j_gene: TRBJ2-1
CDR3aa: CASSRQTIPSYNEQFF
CDR3nt: TGTGCCAGTAGCCGACAGACCATTCCTTCCTACAATGAGCAGTTCTTC

abundance: -
v_gene: TRBV10-3
d_gene: TRBD1
j_gene: TRBJ1-4
CDR3aa: CAISESPGQGWEKLFF
CDR3nt: TGTGCCATCAGTGAGAGTCCCGGACAGGGGTGGGAAAAACTGTTTTTT

abundance: once
v_gene: TRBV7-2
d_gene: -
j_gene: TRBJ1-2
CDR3aa: CASSLGSGGVGYTF
CDR3nt: TGTGCCAGCAGCTTAGGGTCGGGAGGGGTCGGCTACACCTTC

abundance: -
v_gene: TRBV4-1
d_gene: -
j_gene: TRBJ1-2
CDR3aa: CASSQDRWRTNYGYTF
CDR3nt: TGCGCCAGCAGCCAAGATAGGTGGCGGACTAACTATGGCTACACCTTC

abundance: few
v_gene: TRBV27
d_gene: TRBD2
j_gene: TRBJ2-1
CDR3aa: CASSYGLAGLEQFF
CDR3nt: TGTGCCAGCAGCTACGGACTAGCGGGATTGGAGCAGTTCTTC

abundance: -
v_gene: TRBV7-3
d_gene: TRBD1
j_gene: TRBJ1-6
CDR3aa: CASSLMTGQGNSPLHF
CDR3nt: TGTGCCAGCAGCTTAATGACGGGACAGGGGAATTCACCCCTCCACTTT

abundance: -
v_gene: TRBV12-3/TRBV12-4
d_gene: -
j_gene: TRBJ1-4
CDR3aa: CAVGAGLNEKLFF
CDR3nt: TGTGCCGTAGGGGCAGGGCTTAATGAAAAACTGTTTTTT

abundance: few
v_gene: TRBV7-9
d_gene: -
j_gene: TRBJ1-1
CDR3aa: CASSSGQPSEAFF
CDR3nt: TGTGCCAGCAGCTCCGGACAGCCCTCTGAAGCTTTCTTT

abundance: -
v_gene: TRBV2
d_gene: -
j_gene: TRBJ2-1
CDR3aa: CASTPAGNANEQFF
CDR3nt: TGTGCCAGCACTCCGGCGGGGAACGCTAATGAGCAGTTCTTC

abundance: -
v_gene: TRBV4-3
d_gene: -
j_gene: TRBJ2-2
CDR3aa: CASSQDRWGDTGELFF
CDR3nt: TGCGCCAGCAGCCAAGATAGGTGGGGGGACACCGGGGAGCTGTTTTTT

abundance: -
v_gene: TRBV5-4
d_gene: -
j_gene: TRBJ1-2
CDR3aa: CASSPLRQDRPNDGYTF
CDR3nt: TGTGCCAGCAGCCCCCTTAGACAGGACAGACCGAATGATGGCTACACCTTC

abundance: once
v_gene: TRBV28
d_gene: TRBD1
j_gene: TRBJ1-1
CDR3aa: CASSGPGTAMNTEAFF
CDR3nt: TGTGCCAGCAGTGGTCCCGGGACAGCCATGAACACTGAAGCTTTCTTT

abundance: -
v_gene: TRBV19
d_gene: -
j_gene: TRBJ1-2
CDR3aa: CASSQQGDYGYTF
CDR3nt: TGTGCCAGTAGTCAACAGGGAGACTATGGCTACACCTTC

abundance: once
v_gene: TRBV2
d_gene: TRBD2
j_gene: TRBJ2-1
CDR3aa: CASNRLAGGTEQFF
CDR3nt: TGTGCCAGCAATAGACTAGCGGGGGGGACTGAGCAGTTCTTC

abundance: -
v_gene: TRBV3-1/TRBV3-2
d_gene: -
j_gene: TRBJ2-7
CDR3aa: CASSQDLDEQYF
CDR3nt: TGTGCCAGCAGCCAAGATCTAGACGAGCAGTACTTC

abundance: -
v_gene: TRBV28
d_gene: -
j_gene: TRBJ2-4
CDR3aa: CASSSSGELAKNIQYF
CDR3nt: TGTGCCAGCTCGTCCTCAGGGGAGCTTGCCAAAAACATTCAGTACTTC

abundance: once
v_gene: TRBV5-4
d_gene: TRBD1
j_gene: TRBJ2-7
CDR3aa: CASSLGGTGSYEQYF
CDR3nt: TGTGCCAGCAGCTTGGGAGGGACAGGCTCCTACGAGCAGTACTTC

abundance: -
v_gene: TRBV5-1
d_gene: -
j_gene: TRBJ2-1
CDR3aa: CASSLQGGNEQFF
CDR3nt: TGCGCCAGCAGCTTGCAGGGGGGTAATGAGCAGTTCTTC

abundance: few
v_gene: TRBV27
d_gene: TRBD1
j_gene: TRBJ1-2
CDR3aa: CASSFRLGDSPTEGYTF
CDR3nt: TGTGCCAGCAGTTTCCGGTTGGGGGACAGTCCGACGGAGGGCTACACCTTC

abundance: few
v_gene: TRBV7-9
d_gene: -
j_gene: TRBJ1-1
CDR3aa: CASSVRGPTEAFF
CDR3nt: TGTGCCAGCAGCGTCAGGGGCCCCACTGAAGCTTTCTTT

abundance: -
v_gene: TRBV18
d_gene: TRBD1
j_gene: TRBJ2-5
CDR3aa: CASSPARDSLSETQYF
CDR3nt: TGTGCCAGCTCACCAGCCCGGGACAGCCTTTCGGAGACCCAGTACTTC

abundance: -
v_gene: TRBV30
d_gene: -
j_gene: TRBJ1-1
CDR3aa: CAWVSVVEAFF
CDR3nt: TGTGCCTGGGTGTCGGTGGTGGAAGCTTTCTTT

abundance: -
v_gene: TRBV6-5
d_gene: TRBD1
j_gene: TRBJ1-1
CDR3aa: CASSRETGGNTEAFF
CDR3nt: TGTGCCAGCAGTAGAGAGACAGGGGGAAACACTGAAGCTTTCTTT

abundance: -
v_gene: TRBV20-1
d_gene: -
j_gene: TRBJ1-1
CDR3aa: CSAATGAEAFF
CDR3nt: TGCAGTGCGGCGACAGGCGCTGAAGCTTTCTTT

abundance: -
v_gene: TRBV28
d_gene: TRBD2
j_gene: TRBJ2-1
CDR3aa: CASSSLTSGSSYNEQFF
CDR3nt: TGTGCCAGCAGTTCACTCACTAGCGGGAGCTCCTACAATGAGCAGTTCTTC

abundance: -
v_gene: TRBV5-8
d_gene: -
j_gene: TRBJ2-3
CDR3aa: CASSLGRVGSDTQYF
CDR3nt: TGTGCCAGCAGCTTGGGCAGGGTAGGGTCAGATACGCAGTATTTT

abundance: -
v_gene: TRBV6-1
d_gene: TRBD1
j_gene: TRBJ2-5
CDR3aa: CASSEGDRGQETQYF
CDR3nt: TGTGCCAGCAGTGAGGGGGACAGGGGACAAGAGACCCAGTACTTC

abundance: few
v_gene: TRBV15
d_gene: TRBD1
j_gene: TRBJ1-4
CDR3aa: CATKRGTGMEKLFF
CDR3nt: TGTGCCACCAAACGCGGGACAGGGATGGAAAAACTGTTTTTT

abundance: -
v_gene: TRBV5-4
d_gene: -
j_gene: TRBJ1-1
CDR3aa: CASSQFPGSEAFF
CDR3nt: TGTGCCAGCAGCCAATTCCCAGGGTCTGAAGCTTTCTTT

abundance: -
v_gene: TRBV24-1
d_gene: -
j_gene: TRBJ1-5
CDR3aa: CATSDPVGGREDQPQHF
CDR3nt: TGTGCCACCAGTGACCCGGTCGGGGGGCGGGAAGATCAGCCCCAGCATTTT

abundance: -
v_gene: TRBV7-2
d_gene: TRBD2
j_gene: TRBJ2-1
CDR3aa: CASSEGLAGAVNEQFF
CDR3nt: TGTGCCAGCAGCGAGGGACTAGCGGGAGCCGTCAATGAGCAGTTCTTC

abundance: few
v_gene: TRBV3-1/TRBV3-2
d_gene: TRBD2
j_gene: TRBJ2-5
CDR3aa: CASSQGLALETQYF
CDR3nt: TGTGCCAGCAGCCAGGGACTAGCTCTAGAGACCCAGTACTTC

abundance: few
v_gene: TRBV6-2/TRBV6-3
d_gene: -
j_gene: TRBJ2-7
CDR3aa: CASSRVRGYEQYF
CDR3nt: TGTGCCAGCAGTCGGGTCAGGGGCTACGAGCAGTACTTC

abundance: few
v_gene: TRBV3-1/TRBV3-2
d_gene: -
j_gene: TRBJ1-5
CDR3aa: CASSQQADQPQHF
CDR3nt: TGTGCCAGCAGCCAACAGGCTGATCAGCCCCAGCATTTT

abundance: -
v_gene: TRBV3-1/TRBV3-2
d_gene: -
j_gene: TRBJ2-2
CDR3aa: CASSQGQVEGELFF
CDR3nt: TGTGCCAGCAGCCAAGGACAGGTTGAGGGGGAGCTGTTTTTT

abundance: few
v_gene: TRBV7-2
d_gene: TRBD2
j_gene: TRBJ2-7
CDR3aa: CASSLNSGSYEQYF
CDR3nt: TGTGCCAGCAGCTTAAATAGCGGGAGCTACGAGCAGTACTTC

abundance: -
v_gene: TRBV7-2
d_gene: -
j_gene: TRBJ1-5
CDR3aa: CASSLAIAEPQHF
CDR3nt: TGTGCCAGCAGCTTAGCGATCGCGGAGCCCCAGCATTTT

abundance: -
v_gene: TRBV6-6
d_gene: TRBD2
j_gene: TRBJ2-1
CDR3aa: CASEGLADNEQFF
CDR3nt: TGTGCCAGCGAAGGACTAGCGGATAATGAGCAGTTCTTC

abundance: -
v_gene: TRBV6-2/TRBV6-3
d_gene: TRBD2
j_gene: TRBJ2-3
CDR3aa: CASSKTSGSFHGDTQYF
CDR3nt: TGTGCCAGCAGTAAGACTAGCGGGAGCTTCCACGGAGATACGCAGTATTTT

abundance: -
v_gene: TRBV29-1
d_gene: -
j_gene: TRBJ2-5
CDR3aa: CSVDLQGFETQYF
CDR3nt: TGCAGCGTTGACCTCCAGGGATTCGAGACCCAGTACTTC

abundance: -
v_gene: TRBV4-2
d_gene: -
j_gene: TRBJ2-3
CDR3aa: CASSRGGRTDTQYF
CDR3nt: TGTGCCAGCAGCAGGGGGGGGAGGACAGATACGCAGTATTTT

abundance: few
v_gene: TRBV5-1
d_gene: TRBD1
j_gene: TRBJ1-6
CDR3aa: CASSRDRAPLHF
CDR3nt: TGCGCCAGCAGCCGCGACAGGGCACCCCTCCACTTT

abundance: once
v_gene: TRBV28
d_gene: TRBD2
j_gene: TRBJ2-5
CDR3aa: CASSLGVAGGSSPQYF
CDR3nt: TGTGCCAGCAGTTTAGGGGTAGCGGGAGGATCGAGTCCCCAGTACTTC

abundance: -
v_gene: TRBV4-1
d_gene: TRBD1
j_gene: TRBJ1-4
CDR3aa: CASSRSGTVNEKLFF
CDR3nt: TGCGCCAGCAGCAGATCCGGGACAGTTAATGAAAAACTGTTTTTT

abundance: -
v_gene: TRBV10-3
d_gene: -
j_gene: TRBJ2-3
CDR3aa: CAIRGGGEGGDTQYF
CDR3nt: TGTGCCATCAGAGGCGGCGGGGAAGGCGGAGATACGCAGTATTTT

abundance: once
v_gene: TRBV28
d_gene: -
j_gene: TRBJ2-1
CDR3aa: CASSPPLGSYNEQFF
CDR3nt: TGTGCCAGCAGTCCCCCACTAGGTTCCTACAATGAGCAGTTCTTC

abundance: -
v_gene: TRBV29-1
d_gene: TRBD1
j_gene: TRBJ2-7
CDR3aa: CSVQGDRAYEQYF
CDR3nt: TGCAGCGTCCAAGGGGACAGGGCCTACGAGCAGTACTTC

abundance: -
v_gene: TRBV3-1/TRBV3-2
d_gene: -
j_gene: TRBJ2-1
CDR3aa: CASSQETFNNEQFF
CDR3nt: TGTGCCAGCAGCCAAGAGACTTTTAACAATGAGCAGTTCTTC

abundance: -
v_gene: TRBV6-1
d_gene: -
j_gene: TRBJ1-5
CDR3aa: CASSEARETQPQHF
CDR3nt: TGTGCCAGCAGTGAAGCGCGTGAAACTCAGCCCCAGCATTTT

abundance: -
v_gene: TRBV5-1
d_gene: TRBD1
j_gene: TRBJ2-5
CDR3aa: CASSPGTGRETQYF
CDR3nt: TGCGCCAGCAGCCCCGGGACAGGGCGGGAGACCCAGTACTTC

abundance: -
v_gene: TRBV28
d_gene: -
j_gene: TRBJ1-5
CDR3aa: CASSLARRVRGNQPQHF
CDR3nt: TGTGCCAGCAGTTTAGCCCGCAGGGTTAGGGGCAATCAGCCCCAGCATTTT

abundance: -
v_gene: TRBV27
d_gene: TRBD2
j_gene: TRBJ2-7
CDR3aa: CASNLAGKYF
CDR3nt: TGTGCCAGCAACCTAGCGGGAAAGTACTTC

abundance: -
v_gene: TRBV28
d_gene: -
j_gene: TRBJ2-5
CDR3aa: CASSFQDGLGETQYF
CDR3nt: TGTGCCAGCAGTTTCCAGGATGGATTGGGAGAGACCCAGTACTTC

abundance: -
v_gene: TRBV7-3
d_gene: -
j_gene: TRBJ2-7
CDR3aa: CASSLFPGYEQYF
CDR3nt: TGTGCCAGCAGCTTATTCCCCGGGTACGAGCAGTACTTC

abundance: -
v_gene: TRBV7-2
d_gene: TRBD1
j_gene: TRBJ2-1
CDR3aa: CASSKSTGDNEQFF
CDR3nt: TGTGCCAGCAGCAAGTCGACAGGGGACAATGAGCAGTTCTTC

abundance: -
v_gene: TRBV9
d_gene: TRBD2
j_gene: TRBJ2-1
CDR3aa: CASSAQTSGRSDEQFF
CDR3nt: TGTGCCAGCAGCGCCCAGACTAGCGGGAGGTCCGATGAGCAGTTCTTC

abundance: -
v_gene: TRBV6-4
d_gene: -
j_gene: TRBJ2-5
CDR3aa: CASRDDTGRETQYF
CDR3nt: TGTGCCAGCAGAGATGACACCGGAAGAGAGACCCAGTACTTC